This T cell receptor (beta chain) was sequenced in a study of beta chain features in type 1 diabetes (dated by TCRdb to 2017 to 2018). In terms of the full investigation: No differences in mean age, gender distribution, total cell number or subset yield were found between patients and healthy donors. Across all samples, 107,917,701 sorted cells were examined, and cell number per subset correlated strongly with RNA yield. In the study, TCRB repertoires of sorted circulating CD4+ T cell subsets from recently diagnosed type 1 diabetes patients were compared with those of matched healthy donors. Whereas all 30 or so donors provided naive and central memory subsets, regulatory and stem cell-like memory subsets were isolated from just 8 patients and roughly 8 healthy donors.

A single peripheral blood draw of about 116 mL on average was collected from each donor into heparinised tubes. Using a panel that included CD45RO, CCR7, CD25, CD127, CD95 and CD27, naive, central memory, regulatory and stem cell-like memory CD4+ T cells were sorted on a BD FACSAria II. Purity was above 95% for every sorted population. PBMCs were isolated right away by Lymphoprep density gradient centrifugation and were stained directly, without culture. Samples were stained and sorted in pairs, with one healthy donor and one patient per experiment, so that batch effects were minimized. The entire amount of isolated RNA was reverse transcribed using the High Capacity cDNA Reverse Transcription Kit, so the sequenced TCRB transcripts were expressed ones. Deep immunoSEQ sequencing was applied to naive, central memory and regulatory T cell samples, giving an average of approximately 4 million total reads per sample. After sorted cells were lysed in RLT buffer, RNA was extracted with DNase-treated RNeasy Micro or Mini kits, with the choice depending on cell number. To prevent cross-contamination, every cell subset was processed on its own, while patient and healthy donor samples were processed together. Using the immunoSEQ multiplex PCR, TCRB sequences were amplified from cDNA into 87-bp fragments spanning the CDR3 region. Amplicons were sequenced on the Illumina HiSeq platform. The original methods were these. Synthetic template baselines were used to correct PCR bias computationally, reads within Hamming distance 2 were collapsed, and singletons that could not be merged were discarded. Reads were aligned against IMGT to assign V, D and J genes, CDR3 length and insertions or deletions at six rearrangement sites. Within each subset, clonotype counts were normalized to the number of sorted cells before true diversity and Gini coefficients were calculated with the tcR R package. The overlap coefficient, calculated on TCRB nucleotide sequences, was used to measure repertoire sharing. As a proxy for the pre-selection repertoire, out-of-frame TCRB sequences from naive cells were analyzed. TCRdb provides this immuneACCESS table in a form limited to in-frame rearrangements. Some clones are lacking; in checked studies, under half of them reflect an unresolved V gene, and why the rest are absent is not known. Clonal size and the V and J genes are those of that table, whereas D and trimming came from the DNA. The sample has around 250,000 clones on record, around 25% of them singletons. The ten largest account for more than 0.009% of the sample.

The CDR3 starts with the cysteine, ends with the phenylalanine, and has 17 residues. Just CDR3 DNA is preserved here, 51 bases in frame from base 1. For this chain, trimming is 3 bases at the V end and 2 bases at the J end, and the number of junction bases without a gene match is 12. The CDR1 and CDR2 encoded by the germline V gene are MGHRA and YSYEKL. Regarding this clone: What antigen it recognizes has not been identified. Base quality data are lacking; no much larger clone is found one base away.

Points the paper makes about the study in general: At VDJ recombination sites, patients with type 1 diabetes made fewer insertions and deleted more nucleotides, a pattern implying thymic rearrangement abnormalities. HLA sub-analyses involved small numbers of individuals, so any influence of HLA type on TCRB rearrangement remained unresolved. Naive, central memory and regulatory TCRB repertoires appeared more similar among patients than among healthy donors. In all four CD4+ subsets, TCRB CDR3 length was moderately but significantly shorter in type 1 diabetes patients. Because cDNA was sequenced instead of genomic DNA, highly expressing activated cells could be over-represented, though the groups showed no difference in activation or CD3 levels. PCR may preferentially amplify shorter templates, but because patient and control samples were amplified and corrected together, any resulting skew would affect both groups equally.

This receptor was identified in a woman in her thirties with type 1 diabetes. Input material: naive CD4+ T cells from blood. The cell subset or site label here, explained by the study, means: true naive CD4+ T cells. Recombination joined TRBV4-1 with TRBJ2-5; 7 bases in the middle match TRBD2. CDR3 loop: CASSHTRGVVSQETQYF. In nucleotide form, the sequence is TGCGCCAGCAGCCACACCCGGGGGGTCGTGTCTCAAGAGACCCAGTACTTC.